These 5 T cell receptor beta chains were sequenced from one sample in a study of beta chain features in type 1 diabetes. The whole isolated RNA underwent reverse transcription, so sequencing captured expressed TCRB transcripts. The data were produced by immunoSEQ multiplex PCR, yet TCRdb's version contains in-frame clones alone and is incomplete. The repertoire includes around 350,000 clones, roughly 12% of them detected once, and roughly 0.015% sits in the top ten. Sequenced: naive CD4+ T cells from blood. All receptors come from a man between 18 and 35 years old in good health.

This chain connects TRBV9 to TRBJ2-2, with D possibly TRBD2 on 5 matching bases. V lost 4 bases, J lost 1 base, and 14 bases lay in between. CDR1 and CDR2 (germline): SGDLS, YYNGEE. This CDR3 comprises 16 residues. CDR3: CASSPPGIGNTGELFF. CDR3 in DNA: TGTGCCAGCAGCCCCCCGGGGATAGGGAACACCGGGGAGCTGTTTTTT.

The table lists this clone with a few counts. The chain has TRBV5-4 and TRBJ1-1; 7 bases are a match to TRBD1. CDR3 length equals 16 residues. CDR1 SGHNT and CDR2 YYREEE come from the germline V gene (reference sequence). V lost 0 bases to trimming and J lost 2 bases; unmatched junction nucleotides: 7. The CDR3 nucleotides are TGTGCCAGCAGCTTGGCTTGGAGGGGGCGCAACACTGAAGCTTTCTTT. Protein sequence: CASSLAWRGRNTEAFF.

This clone came up a few times. The CDR3: CASSRPGTGTRNEQFF. The DNA of the CDR3 is TGTGCCAGCAGCCGCCCCGGGACAGGGACTCGCAATGAGCAGTTCTTC. The chain is built from TRBV5-4 and TRBJ2-1; 9 bases line up with TRBD1. CDR1 is SGHNT and CDR2 is YYREEE in the germline V gene (reference sequence). After removal of 4 bases from V and 6 bases from J, the junction contained 11 bases not matched to a gene. The CDR3 runs 16 residues.

This chain uses TRBV6-5 with TRBJ2-7; 11 nucleotides match TRBD2. The CDR3 spans 15 residues. V was clipped by 6 bases and J by 2 bases; unmatched bases: 6. Germline V gene sequence: CDR1 MNHEY, CDR2 SVGAGI. In nucleotides, the CDR3 is TGTGCCAGCAGAAAGGGGACTAGCGGACCCTACGAGCAGTACTTC. Its translation: CASRKGTSGPYEQYF.

This clone was counted between two and nine times. This chain connects TRBV19 to TRBJ2-4; 7 bases are a match to TRBD2. The ends lost 5 bases at V and 7 bases at J; junction bases unmatched: 11. Germline V lookup: CDR1 LNHDA, CDR2 SQIVND (reference sequence). The CDR3 length is 15 residues. The CDR3 nucleotides read TGTGCCAGTAGTCGTGAAGCGGCGGGAGACAACATTCAGTACTTC. This codes for CASSREAAGDNIQYF.